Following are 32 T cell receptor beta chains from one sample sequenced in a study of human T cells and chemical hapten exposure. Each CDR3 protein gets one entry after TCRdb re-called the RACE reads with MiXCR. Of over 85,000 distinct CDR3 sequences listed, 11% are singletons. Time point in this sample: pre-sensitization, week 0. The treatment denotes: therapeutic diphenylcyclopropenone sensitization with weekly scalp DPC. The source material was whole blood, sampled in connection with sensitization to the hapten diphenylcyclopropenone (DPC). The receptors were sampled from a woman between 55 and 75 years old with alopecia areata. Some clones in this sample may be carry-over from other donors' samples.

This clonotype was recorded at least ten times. CDR3 DNA: TGCAGCGTTGATAACGCGATGAACACTGAAGCTTTCTTT. It codes for CSVDNAMNTEAFF. This chain joins TRBV29-1 and TRBJ1-1; D is unresolved. V was clipped by 3 bases and J by 0 bases, with 8 bases between them. This CDR3 spans 13 amino acids. Germline V gene data show CDR1 as SQVTM and CDR2 as ANQGSEA.

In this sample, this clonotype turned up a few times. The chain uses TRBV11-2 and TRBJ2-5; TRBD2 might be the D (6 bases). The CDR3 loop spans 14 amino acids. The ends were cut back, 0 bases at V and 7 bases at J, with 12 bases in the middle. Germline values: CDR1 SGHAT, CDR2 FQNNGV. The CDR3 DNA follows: TGTGCCAGCAGCTTAGATGTGGGGGGTGCGACCCAGTACTTC. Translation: CASSLDVGGATQYF.

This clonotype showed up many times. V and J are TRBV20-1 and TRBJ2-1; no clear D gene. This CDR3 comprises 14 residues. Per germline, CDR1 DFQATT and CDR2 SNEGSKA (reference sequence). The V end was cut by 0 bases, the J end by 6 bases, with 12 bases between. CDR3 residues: CSARDSLTPNEQFF. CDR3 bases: TGCAGTGCTAGAGATAGCTTGACACCCAATGAGCAGTTCTTC.

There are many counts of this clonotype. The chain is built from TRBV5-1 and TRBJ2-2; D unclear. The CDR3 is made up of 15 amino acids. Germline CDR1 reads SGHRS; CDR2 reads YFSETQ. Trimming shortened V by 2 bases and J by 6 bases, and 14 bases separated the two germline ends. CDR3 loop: CASSLTDDLAGELFF. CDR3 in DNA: TGCGCCAGCAGCTTAACGGACGACTTGGCCGGGGAGCTGTTTTTT.

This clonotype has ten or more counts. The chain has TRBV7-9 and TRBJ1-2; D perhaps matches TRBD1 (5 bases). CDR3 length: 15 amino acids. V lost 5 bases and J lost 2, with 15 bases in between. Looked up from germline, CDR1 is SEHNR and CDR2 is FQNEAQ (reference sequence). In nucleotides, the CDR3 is TGTGCCAGCAGCCGAGGGGCGTCGGCAAACTATGGCTACACCTTC. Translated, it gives CASSRGASANYGYTF.

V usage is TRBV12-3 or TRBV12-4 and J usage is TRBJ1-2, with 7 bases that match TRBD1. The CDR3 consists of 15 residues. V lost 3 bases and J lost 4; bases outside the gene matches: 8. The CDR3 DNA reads TGTGCCAGCAGTTTCGGGCAGGGGGTGCGCTATGGCTACACCTTC. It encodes CASSFGQGVRYGYTF.

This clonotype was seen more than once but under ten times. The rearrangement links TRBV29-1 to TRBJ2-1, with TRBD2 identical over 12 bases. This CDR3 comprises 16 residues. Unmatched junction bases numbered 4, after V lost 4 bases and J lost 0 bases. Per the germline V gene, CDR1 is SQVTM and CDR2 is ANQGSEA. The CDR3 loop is CSVVPSGGASYNEQFF. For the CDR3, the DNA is TGCAGCGTTGTTCCTAGCGGGGGGGCCTCCTACAATGAGCAGTTCTTC.

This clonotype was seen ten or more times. The chain's CDR3 is CASSPDLHGQYGYTF. The CDR3 DNA follows: TGTGCCAGCTCACCAGATTTGCACGGGCAGTATGGCTACACCTTC. The gene calls are TRBV18 and TRBJ1-2, with D hard to call. Deletions cut 2 bases from V and 5 bases from J, with 15 bases between. CDR1 and CDR2 (germline): KGHSH, LQKENI. The CDR3 sequence is 15 residues long.

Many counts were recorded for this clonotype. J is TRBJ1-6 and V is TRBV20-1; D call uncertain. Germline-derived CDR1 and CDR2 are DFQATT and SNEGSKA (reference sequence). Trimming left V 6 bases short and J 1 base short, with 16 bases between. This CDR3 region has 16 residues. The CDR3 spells CSADAPGRSYNSPLHF. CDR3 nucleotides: TGCAGTGCCGACGCGCCGGGCCGGTCCTATAATTCACCCCTCCACTTT.

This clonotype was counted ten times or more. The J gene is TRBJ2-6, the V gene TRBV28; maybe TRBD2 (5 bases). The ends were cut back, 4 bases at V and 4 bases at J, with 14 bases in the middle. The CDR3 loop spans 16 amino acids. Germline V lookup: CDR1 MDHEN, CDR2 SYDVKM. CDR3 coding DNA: TGTGCCAGCAGTTCCCCCGGACTTTCCGGGGCCAACGTCCTGACTTTC. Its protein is CASSSPGLSGANVLTF.

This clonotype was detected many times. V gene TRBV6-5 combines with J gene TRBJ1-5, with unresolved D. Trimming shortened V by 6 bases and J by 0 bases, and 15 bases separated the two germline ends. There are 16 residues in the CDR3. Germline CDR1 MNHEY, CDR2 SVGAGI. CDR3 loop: CASSPRGLYSNQPQHF. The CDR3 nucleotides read TGTGCCAGCAGCCCTAGAGGCCTTTATAGCAATCAGCCCCAGCATTTT.

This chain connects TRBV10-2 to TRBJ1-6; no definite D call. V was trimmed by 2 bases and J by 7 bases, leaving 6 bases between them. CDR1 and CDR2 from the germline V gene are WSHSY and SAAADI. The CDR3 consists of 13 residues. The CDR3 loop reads CASSEGSNSPLHF. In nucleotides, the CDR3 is TGCGCCAGCAGTGAGGGGAGCAATTCACCCCTCCACTTT.

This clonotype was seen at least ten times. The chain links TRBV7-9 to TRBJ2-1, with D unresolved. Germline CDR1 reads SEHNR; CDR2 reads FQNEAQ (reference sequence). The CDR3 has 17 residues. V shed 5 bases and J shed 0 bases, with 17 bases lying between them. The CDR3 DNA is TGTGCCAGCAGCCCGAGGCCCAGTAGAGACTCCTACAATGAGCAGTTCTTC. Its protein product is CASSPRPSRDSYNEQFF.

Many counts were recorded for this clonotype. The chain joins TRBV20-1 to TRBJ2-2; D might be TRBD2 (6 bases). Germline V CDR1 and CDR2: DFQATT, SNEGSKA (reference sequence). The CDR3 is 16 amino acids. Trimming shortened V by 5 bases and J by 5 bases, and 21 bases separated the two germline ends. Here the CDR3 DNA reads TGCAGTGCTCGGAAAGGAGGGGCCTCATATACCGGGGAGCTGTTTTTT. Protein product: CSARKGGASYTGELFF.

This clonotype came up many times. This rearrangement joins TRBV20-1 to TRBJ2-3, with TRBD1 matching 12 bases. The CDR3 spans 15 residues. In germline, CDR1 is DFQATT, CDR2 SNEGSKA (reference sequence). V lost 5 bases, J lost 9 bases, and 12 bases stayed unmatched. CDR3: CSAPDPGQGAETQYF. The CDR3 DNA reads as TGCAGTGCTCCCGACCCGGGACAGGGGGCGGAAACGCAGTATTTT.

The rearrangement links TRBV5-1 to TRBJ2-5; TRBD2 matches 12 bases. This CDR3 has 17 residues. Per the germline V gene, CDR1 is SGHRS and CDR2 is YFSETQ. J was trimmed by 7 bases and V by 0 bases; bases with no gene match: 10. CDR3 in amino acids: CASSLDGLAGNARTQYF. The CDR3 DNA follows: TGCGCCAGCAGCTTGGATGGACTAGCGGGGAACGCGCGGACCCAGTACTTC.

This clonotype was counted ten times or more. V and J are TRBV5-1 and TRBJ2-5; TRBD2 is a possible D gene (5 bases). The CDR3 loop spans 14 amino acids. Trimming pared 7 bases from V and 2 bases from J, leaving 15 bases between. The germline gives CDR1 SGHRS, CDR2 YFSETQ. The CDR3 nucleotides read TGCGCCAGCTCGCAGGCGGGCAGACAAGAGACCCAGTACTTC. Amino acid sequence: CASSQAGRQETQYF.

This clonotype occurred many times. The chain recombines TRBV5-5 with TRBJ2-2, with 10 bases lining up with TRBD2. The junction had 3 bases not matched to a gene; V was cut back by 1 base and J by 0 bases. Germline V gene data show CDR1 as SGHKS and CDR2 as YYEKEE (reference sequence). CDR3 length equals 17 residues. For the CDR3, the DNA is TGTGCCAGCAGCTTGAGGCTAGCGGGGGCGAACACCGGGGAGCTGTTTTTT. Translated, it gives CASSLRLAGANTGELFF.

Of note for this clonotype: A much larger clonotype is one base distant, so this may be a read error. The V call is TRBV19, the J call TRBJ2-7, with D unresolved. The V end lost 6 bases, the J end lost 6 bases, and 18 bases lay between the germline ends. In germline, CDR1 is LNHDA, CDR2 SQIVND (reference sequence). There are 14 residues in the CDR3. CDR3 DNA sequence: TGTGCCAGTAGCCGCACGGTCCCTTACTGCGAGCAGTACTTC. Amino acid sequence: CASSRTVPYCEQYF. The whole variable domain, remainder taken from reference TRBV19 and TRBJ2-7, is DGGITQSPKYLFRKEGQNVTLSCEQNLNHDAMYWYRQDPGQGLRLIYYSQIVNDFQKGDIAEGYSVSREKKESFPLTVTSAQKNPTAFYLCASSRTVPYCEQYFGPGTRLTVT.

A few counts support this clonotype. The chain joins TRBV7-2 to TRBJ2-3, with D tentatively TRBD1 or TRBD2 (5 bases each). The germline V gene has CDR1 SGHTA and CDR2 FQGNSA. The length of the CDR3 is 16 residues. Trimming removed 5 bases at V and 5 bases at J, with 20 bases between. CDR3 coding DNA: TGTGCCAGCAGCGCCCTGGGGGTTGGGGCAGGAGATACGCAGTATTTT. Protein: CASSALGVGAGDTQYF. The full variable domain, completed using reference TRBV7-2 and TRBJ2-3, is GAGVSQSPSNKVTEKGKDVELRCDPISGHTALYWYRQSLGQGLEFLIYFQGNSAPDKSGLPSDRFSAERTGGSVSTLTIQRTQQEDSAVYLCASSALGVGAGDTQYFGPGTRLTVL.

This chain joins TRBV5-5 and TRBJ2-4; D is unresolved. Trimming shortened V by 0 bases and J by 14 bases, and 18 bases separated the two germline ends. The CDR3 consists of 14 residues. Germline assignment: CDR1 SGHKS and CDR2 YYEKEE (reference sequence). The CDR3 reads CASSLVGGRSEEYF. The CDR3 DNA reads TGTGCCAGCAGCTTGGTAGGCGGTCGGTCCGAGGAGTACTTC.

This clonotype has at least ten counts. The CDR3 is CASSDGRAAGELFF. DNA of the CDR3: TGTGCCAGCAGTGACGGGAGGGCGGCCGGGGAGCTGTTTTTT. V is TRBV2 and J is TRBJ2-2; 8 nucleotides line up with TRBD2. The CDR3 is 14 amino acids. V shed 3 bases and J 6 bases; nucleotides not matched to a gene: 3. Germline CDR1 is SNHLY and CDR2 is FYNNEI.

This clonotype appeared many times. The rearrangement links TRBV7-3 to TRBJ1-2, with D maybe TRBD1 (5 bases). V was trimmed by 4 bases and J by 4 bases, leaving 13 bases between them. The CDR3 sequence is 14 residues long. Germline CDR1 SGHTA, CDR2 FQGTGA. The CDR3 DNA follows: TGTGCCAGCAGCTCGCGCAGGGATGGCTATGGCTACACCTTC. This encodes CASSSRRDGYGYTF. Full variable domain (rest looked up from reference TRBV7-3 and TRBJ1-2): GAGVSQTPSNKVTEKGKYVELRCDPISGHTALYWYRQSLGQGPEFLIYFQGTGAADDSGLPNDRFFAVRPEGSVSTLKIQRTERGDSAVYLCASSSRRDGYGYTFGSGTRLTVV.

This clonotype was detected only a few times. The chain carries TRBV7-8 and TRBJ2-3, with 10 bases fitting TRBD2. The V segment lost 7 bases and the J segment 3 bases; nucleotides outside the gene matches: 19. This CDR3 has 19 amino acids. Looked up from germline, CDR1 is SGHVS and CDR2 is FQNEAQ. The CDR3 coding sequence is TGTGCCAGCACCCCCCTTTGGAAAAAAGCGGGGGGGCTGACAGATACGCAGTATTTT. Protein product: CASTPLWKKAGGLTDTQYF.

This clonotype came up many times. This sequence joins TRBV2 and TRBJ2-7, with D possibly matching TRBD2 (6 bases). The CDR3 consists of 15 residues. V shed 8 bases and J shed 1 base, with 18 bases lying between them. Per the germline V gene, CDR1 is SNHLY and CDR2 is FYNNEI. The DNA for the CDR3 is TGTGCCAGCTCCTCGGCTATGGAGGGATCCTACGAGCAGTACTTC. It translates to CASSSAMEGSYEQYF.

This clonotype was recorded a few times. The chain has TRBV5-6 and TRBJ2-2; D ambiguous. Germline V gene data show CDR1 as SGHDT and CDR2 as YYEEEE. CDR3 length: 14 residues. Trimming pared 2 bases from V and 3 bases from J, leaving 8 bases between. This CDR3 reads CASSLIQHTGELFF. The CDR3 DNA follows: TGTGCCAGCAGCTTAATCCAGCACACCGGGGAGCTGTTTTTT.

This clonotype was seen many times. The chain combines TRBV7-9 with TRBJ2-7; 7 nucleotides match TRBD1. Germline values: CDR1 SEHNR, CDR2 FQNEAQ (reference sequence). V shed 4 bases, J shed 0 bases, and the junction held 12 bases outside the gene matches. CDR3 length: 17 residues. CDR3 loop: CASSSYPGQLSSYEQYF. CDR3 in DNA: TGTGCCAGCAGCTCATACCCGGGACAGTTAAGCTCCTACGAGCAGTACTTC. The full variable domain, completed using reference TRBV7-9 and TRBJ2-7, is DTGVSQNPRHKITKRGQNVTFRCDPISEHNRLYWYRQTLGQGPEFLTYFQNEAQLEKSRLLSDRFSAERPKGSFSTLEIQRTEQGDSAMYLCASSSYPGQLSSYEQYFGPGTRLTVT.

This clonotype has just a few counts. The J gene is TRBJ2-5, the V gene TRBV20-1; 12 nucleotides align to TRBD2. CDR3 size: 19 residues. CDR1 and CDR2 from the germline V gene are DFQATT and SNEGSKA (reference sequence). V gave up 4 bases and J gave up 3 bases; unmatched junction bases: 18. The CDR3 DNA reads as TGCAGTGCTACGATCCCTGGACTAGCGGGGACAAGCGGGGAAGAGACCCAGTACTTC. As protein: CSATIPGLAGTSGEETQYF.

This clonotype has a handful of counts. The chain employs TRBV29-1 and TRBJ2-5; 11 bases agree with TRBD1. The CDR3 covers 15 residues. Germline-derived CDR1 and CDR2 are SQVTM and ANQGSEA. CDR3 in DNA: TGCCGCCTCACGGCAGGACAGGGGGCCACCAGGACCCAGTACTTC. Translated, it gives CRLTAGQGATRTQYF.

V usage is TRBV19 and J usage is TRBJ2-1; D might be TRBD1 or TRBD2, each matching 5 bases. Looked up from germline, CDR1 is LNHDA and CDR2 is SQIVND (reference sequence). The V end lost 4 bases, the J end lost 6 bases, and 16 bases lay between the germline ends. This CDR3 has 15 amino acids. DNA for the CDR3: TGTGCCAGTAGTACCTATGGGACCCTCGGCAATGAGCAGTTCTTC. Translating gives CASSTYGTLGNEQFF.

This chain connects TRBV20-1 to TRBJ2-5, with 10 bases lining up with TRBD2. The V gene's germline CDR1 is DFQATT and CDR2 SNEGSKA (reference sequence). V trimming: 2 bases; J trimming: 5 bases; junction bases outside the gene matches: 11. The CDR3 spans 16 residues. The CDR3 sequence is CSARPRTSGGMETQYF. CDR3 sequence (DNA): TGCAGTGCTAGACCTAGGACTAGCGGAGGGATGGAGACCCAGTACTTC.

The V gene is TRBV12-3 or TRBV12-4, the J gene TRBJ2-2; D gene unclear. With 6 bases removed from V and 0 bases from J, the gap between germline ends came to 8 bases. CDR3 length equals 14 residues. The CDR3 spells CASRLATNTGELFF. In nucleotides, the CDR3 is TGTGCCAGCAGGCTGGCGACGAACACCGGGGAGCTGTTTTTT.